The rows below give T cell receptor beta chains drawn from one sample of a study of blood T cell repertoires in COVID-19. This table comes from immunoSEQ multiplex PCR, and its TCRdb copy is limited to in-frame clones, with some not included. The sample records around 310,000 clones, 89% being singletons. The sequenced sample was PBMCs or T cells enriched from blood (not recorded which). The receptors come from a woman aged 25-40 years who had recovered from COVID-19. CDR3s include the opening cysteine and the closing phenylalanine or tryptophan. Each record gives: clone size, D gene, V gene, J gene, CDR3 protein, CDR3 DNA. The D gene is left open where the match is weak. Only part of the rows carry a size: once, few, many, or a class if the clone is expanded.

abundance: NA
d_gene: TRBD1
v_gene: TRBV7-2
j_gene: TRBJ1-5
CDR3aa: CASSLRGTGNQPQHF
CDR3nt: TGTGCCAGCAGCTTACGGGGGACAGGGAATCAGCCCCAGCATTTT

abundance: NA
d_gene: TRBD1
v_gene: TRBV27
j_gene: TRBJ1-2
CDR3aa: CASSLHRQGALLYGYTF
CDR3nt: TGTGCCAGCAGTCTCCACCGACAGGGGGCTCTTCTCTATGGCTACACCTTC

abundance: NA
d_gene: NA
v_gene: TRBV28
j_gene: TRBJ1-3
CDR3aa: CASSRGGLGNTIYF
CDR3nt: TGTGCCAGCAGTCGCGGGGGACTTGGAAACACCATATATTTT

abundance: NA
d_gene: TRBD1
v_gene: TRBV19
j_gene: TRBJ2-1
CDR3aa: CASNIDRGSYNEQFF
CDR3nt: TGTGCCAGTAATATAGACAGGGGCTCCTACAATGAGCAGTTCTTC

abundance: NA
d_gene: TRBD2
v_gene: TRBV7-2
j_gene: TRBJ2-5
CDR3aa: CASSLMTSDETQYF
CDR3nt: TGTGCCAGCAGCTTAATGACTAGCGATGAGACCCAGTACTTC

abundance: NA
d_gene: NA
v_gene: TRBV9
j_gene: TRBJ2-3
CDR3aa: CASSGLVGTQYF
CDR3nt: TGTGCCAGCAGCGGACTTGTAGGTACGCAGTATTTT

abundance: NA
d_gene: TRBD2
v_gene: TRBV11-2
j_gene: TRBJ2-1
CDR3aa: CASSLDGELAGGYNEQFF
CDR3nt: TGTGCCAGCAGCTTAGATGGCGAACTAGCGGGAGGGTACAATGAGCAGTTCTTC

abundance: NA
d_gene: NA
v_gene: TRBV4-1
j_gene: TRBJ1-2
CDR3aa: CASSQDISVYYGYTF
CDR3nt: TGCGCCAGCAGCCAAGATATTTCGGTCTACTATGGCTACACCTTC

abundance: NA
d_gene: NA
v_gene: TRBV20-1
j_gene: TRBJ1-2
CDR3aa: CRFGKNYGYTF
CDR3nt: TGCAGATTCGGGAAGAACTATGGCTACACCTTC

abundance: NA
d_gene: TRBD1
v_gene: TRBV7-9
j_gene: TRBJ2-7
CDR3aa: CASSVLLQGEQYF
CDR3nt: TGTGCCAGCAGCGTCCTTCTACAGGGGGAGCAGTACTTC

abundance: NA
d_gene: NA
v_gene: TRBV28
j_gene: TRBJ1-1
CDR3aa: CASSRQDTEAFF
CDR3nt: TGTGCCAGCAGTCGACAGGACACTGAAGCTTTCTTT

abundance: NA
d_gene: NA
v_gene: TRBV3-1/TRBV3-2
j_gene: TRBJ2-7
CDR3aa: CASSQGQGPYEQYF
CDR3nt: TGTGCCAGCAGCCAAGGCCAGGGGCCCTACGAGCAGTACTTC

abundance: once
d_gene: TRBD1
v_gene: TRBV27
j_gene: TRBJ2-6
CDR3aa: CASSVGQGAGANVLTF
CDR3nt: TGTGCCAGCAGTGTGGGACAGGGGGCTGGGGCCAACGTCCTGACTTTC

abundance: NA
d_gene: TRBD1
v_gene: TRBV27
j_gene: TRBJ1-5
CDR3aa: CASSPSYGTGWDQPQHF
CDR3nt: TGTGCCAGCAGTCCAAGCTACGGGACAGGTTGGGATCAGCCCCAGCATTTT

abundance: NA
d_gene: NA
v_gene: TRBV6-5
j_gene: TRBJ2-6
CDR3aa: CASSPLRSGANVLTF
CDR3nt: TGTGCCAGCAGCCCACTCCGCTCTGGGGCCAACGTCCTGACTTTC

abundance: NA
d_gene: TRBD2
v_gene: TRBV4-2
j_gene: TRBJ2-7
CDR3aa: CASSQENSGSSAYEQYF
CDR3nt: TGTGCCAGCAGCCAAGAGAATAGCGGGAGTAGCGCTTACGAGCAGTACTTC

abundance: NA
d_gene: NA
v_gene: TRBV5-1
j_gene: TRBJ1-2
CDR3aa: CASSRGQLDYGYTF
CDR3nt: TGCGCCAGCAGCCGCGGACAGTTGGACTATGGCTACACCTTC

abundance: NA
d_gene: NA
v_gene: TRBV18
j_gene: TRBJ2-6
CDR3aa: CASSPVSSGANVLTF
CDR3nt: TGTGCCAGCTCACCGGTGAGCTCTGGGGCCAACGTCCTGACTTTC

abundance: NA
d_gene: TRBD1
v_gene: TRBV11-2
j_gene: TRBJ1-1
CDR3aa: CASSVWGQAQNTEAFF
CDR3nt: TGTGCCAGCAGCGTCTGGGGACAGGCACAAAACACTGAAGCTTTCTTT

abundance: NA
d_gene: NA
v_gene: TRBV29-1
j_gene: TRBJ1-3
CDR3aa: CSVRGSGNTIYF
CDR3nt: TGCAGCGTAAGGGGATCTGGAAACACCATATATTTT

abundance: NA
d_gene: NA
v_gene: TRBV6-2/TRBV6-3
j_gene: TRBJ2-7
CDR3aa: CASSYNRVNEQYF
CDR3nt: TGTGCCAGCAGTTACAACAGGGTCAACGAGCAGTACTTC

abundance: NA
d_gene: TRBD1
v_gene: TRBV29-1
j_gene: TRBJ1-2
CDR3aa: CSVYRDRGAGYGYTF
CDR3nt: TGCAGCGTTTACCGGGACAGGGGGGCGGGCTATGGCTACACCTTC

abundance: NA
d_gene: NA
v_gene: TRBV11-2
j_gene: TRBJ2-5
CDR3aa: CASSLGALNEPQYF
CDR3nt: TGTGCCAGCAGCCTTGGGGCACTTAACGAACCCCAGTACTTC

abundance: NA
d_gene: TRBD1
v_gene: TRBV10-3
j_gene: TRBJ2-7
CDR3aa: CAISPNRQGDEQYF
CDR3nt: TGTGCCATCAGCCCTAATAGACAGGGTGACGAGCAGTACTTC

abundance: once
d_gene: TRBD1
v_gene: TRBV2
j_gene: TRBJ1-6
CDR3aa: CASSVDILTGKNSPLHF
CDR3nt: TGTGCCAGCAGCGTCGACATCCTGACAGGGAAAAATTCACCCCTCCACTTT

abundance: NA
d_gene: TRBD2
v_gene: TRBV24-1
j_gene: TRBJ2-2
CDR3aa: CATSDARLATGELFF
CDR3nt: TGTGCCACCAGTGATGCCCGACTAGCCACCGGGGAGCTGTTTTTT

abundance: NA
d_gene: NA
v_gene: TRBV9
j_gene: TRBJ1-3
CDR3aa: CASSVAADYSGNTIYF
CDR3nt: TGTGCCAGCAGCGTAGCCGCGGATTACTCTGGAAACACCATATATTTT

abundance: NA
d_gene: TRBD2
v_gene: TRBV7-9
j_gene: TRBJ2-7
CDR3aa: CASSLFIGLGFYEQYF
CDR3nt: TGTGCCAGCAGCTTATTCATCGGACTAGGATTTTACGAGCAGTACTTC

abundance: once
d_gene: TRBD2
v_gene: TRBV9
j_gene: TRBJ2-5
CDR3aa: CASSMGLAGTLLETQYF
CDR3nt: TGTGCCAGCAGCATGGGACTAGCGGGAACGTTATTAGAGACCCAGTACTTC

abundance: NA
d_gene: TRBD1
v_gene: TRBV7-9
j_gene: TRBJ2-1
CDR3aa: CASSPRDRYNEQFF
CDR3nt: TGTGCCAGCAGCCCCCGGGACAGATACAATGAGCAGTTCTTC

abundance: once
d_gene: TRBD1
v_gene: TRBV7-2
j_gene: TRBJ2-7
CDR3aa: CASSYQPTGGGDEQYF
CDR3nt: TGTGCCAGCAGCTACCAGCCGACAGGGGGCGGGGACGAGCAGTACTTC

abundance: once
d_gene: NA
v_gene: TRBV29-1
j_gene: TRBJ2-5
CDR3aa: CSVELPGEPVETQYF
CDR3nt: TGCAGCGTTGAACTCCCGGGGGAACCGGTTGAGACCCAGTACTTC

abundance: NA
d_gene: TRBD2
v_gene: TRBV19
j_gene: TRBJ2-1
CDR3aa: CASSIFGLAGGPLYEQFF
CDR3nt: TGTGCCAGTAGTATATTCGGGCTAGCGGGGGGTCCTCTATATGAGCAGTTCTTC

abundance: NA
d_gene: TRBD2
v_gene: TRBV9
j_gene: TRBJ2-1
CDR3aa: CASSEFGGRGEQFF
CDR3nt: TGTGCCAGCAGTGAATTTGGCGGGAGGGGTGAGCAGTTCTTC

abundance: NA
d_gene: NA
v_gene: TRBV28
j_gene: TRBJ2-2
CDR3aa: CASSSTGRTGELFF
CDR3nt: TGTGCCAGCAGTTCTACAGGGCGGACCGGGGAGCTGTTTTTT

abundance: NA
d_gene: TRBD1
v_gene: TRBV27
j_gene: TRBJ2-3
CDR3aa: CASNGMGTGLRADTQYF
CDR3nt: TGTGCCAGCAACGGGATGGGGACAGGGTTAAGGGCAGATACGCAGTATTTT

abundance: NA
d_gene: TRBD1
v_gene: TRBV6-6
j_gene: TRBJ1-5
CDR3aa: CASSYLRGVNQPQHF
CDR3nt: TGTGCCAGCAGTTACCTCAGGGGGGTGAATCAGCCCCAGCATTTT

abundance: once
d_gene: NA
v_gene: TRBV4-1
j_gene: TRBJ1-1
CDR3aa: CASSQVRGGETEAFF
CDR3nt: TGCGCCAGCAGCCAAGTAAGGGGGGGAGAGACTGAAGCTTTCTTT

abundance: NA
d_gene: TRBD2
v_gene: TRBV13
j_gene: TRBJ2-3
CDR3aa: CASSLVPSGNTDTQYF
CDR3nt: TGTGCCAGCAGCTTAGTACCTAGCGGGAACACAGATACGCAGTATTTT

abundance: NA
d_gene: NA
v_gene: TRBV2
j_gene: TRBJ1-2
CDR3aa: CARRLPGQINYGYTF
CDR3nt: TGTGCCAGACGGCTTCCGGGACAAATAAACTATGGCTACACCTTC

abundance: NA
d_gene: NA
v_gene: TRBV5-4
j_gene: TRBJ1-4
CDR3aa: CASSSPTQQGTNEKLFF
CDR3nt: TGTGCCAGCAGCTCCCCCACCCAGCAGGGGACAAATGAAAAACTGTTTTTT

abundance: few
d_gene: NA
v_gene: TRBV4-2
j_gene: TRBJ1-4
CDR3aa: CASSQEDAGLRHNEKLFF
CDR3nt: TGTGCCAGCAGCCAAGAAGATGCAGGCCTCCGACATAATGAAAAACTGTTTTTT